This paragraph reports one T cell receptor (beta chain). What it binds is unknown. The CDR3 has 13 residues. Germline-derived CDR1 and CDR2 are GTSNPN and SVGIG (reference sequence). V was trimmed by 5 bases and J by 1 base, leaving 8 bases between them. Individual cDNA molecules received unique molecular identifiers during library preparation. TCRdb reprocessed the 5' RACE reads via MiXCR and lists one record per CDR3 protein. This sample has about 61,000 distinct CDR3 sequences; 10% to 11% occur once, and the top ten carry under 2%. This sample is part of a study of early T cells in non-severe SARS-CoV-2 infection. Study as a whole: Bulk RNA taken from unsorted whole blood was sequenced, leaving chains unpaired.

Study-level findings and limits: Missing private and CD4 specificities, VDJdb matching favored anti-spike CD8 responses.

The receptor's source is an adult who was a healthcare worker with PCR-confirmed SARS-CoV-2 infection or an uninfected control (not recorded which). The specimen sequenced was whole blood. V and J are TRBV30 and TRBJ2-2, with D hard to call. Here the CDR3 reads CAWANQNTGELFF. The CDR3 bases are TGTGCCTGGGCGAATCAGAACACCGGGGAGCTGTTTTTT.